One and the same sample provided the 25 T cell receptor beta chains below, sequenced in a study of control samples from healthy donors and cancer patients. Libraries were prepared by immunoSEQ multiplex PCR; TCRdb keeps only in-frame clonotypes and omits some of them. The sample records 60,000 to 80,000 clones, about 90% being singletons. Sequencing was carried out using blood. These receptors came from a woman between 50 and 59 years old in good health.

The chain combines TRBV4-1 with TRBJ1-2, with D possibly TRBD1 on 5 matching bases. The germline V gene has CDR1 MGHRA and CDR2 YSYEKL. The CDR3 is 13 amino acids. Between the trimmed V and J ends, which lost 3 bases and 7 bases, there was a span of 12 bases. The CDR3 DNA is TGCGCCAGCAGCCAGCTGACAGCCCGTGGCTACACCTTC. This codes for CASSQLTARGYTF.

CDR3 coding DNA: TGCGCCAGCAGCTTGGAGGGGCTAGCGGACTACAATGAGCAGTTCTTC. It codes for CASSLEGLADYNEQFF. J is TRBJ2-1 and V is TRBV5-1; 7 positions agree with TRBD2. The CDR3 covers 16 residues. CDR1 and CDR2 (germline): SGHRS, YFSETQ. Trimming at V came to 0 bases and at J to 3 bases, leaving 6 bases not matched to a gene.

The chain uses TRBV7-6 and TRBJ2-6; tentative D call: TRBD1 (6 bases). Between the trimmed V and J ends, which lost 3 bases and 1 base, there was a span of 10 bases. From germline, CDR1 is SGHVS and CDR2 FNYEAQ. This CDR3 has 16 amino acids. The CDR3 protein is CASSLWGPSGANVLTF. Here the CDR3 DNA reads TGTGCCAGCAGCTTGTGGGGGCCTTCTGGGGCCAACGTCCTGACTTTC. Drawing the rest from reference TRBV7-6 and TRBJ2-6, the complete variable domain is GAGVSQSPRYKVTKRGQDVALRCDPISGHVSLYWYRQALGQGPEFLTYFNYEAQQDKSGLPNDRFSAERPEGSISTLTIQRTEQRDSAMYRCASSLWGPSGANVLTFGAGSRLTVL.

Comments on this clone: Germline and junction disagree at one end, which may indicate a read error. The chain joins TRBV7-7 to TRBJ2-1; 13 bases fit TRBD2. Germline-derived CDR1 and CDR2 are SSHAT and FNYEAQ (reference sequence). CDR3 length equals 15 residues. The CDR3 region has the DNA TGTGCTAGCAGCCTGGGACTAGCGGGACTCAATGAGCAGTTCTTC. Its protein is CASSLGLAGLNEQFF.

The chain has TRBV3-1 (or the pseudogene TRBV3-2) and TRBJ2-4; 11 positions match TRBD2. After removal of 4 bases from V and 8 bases from J, the junction contained 4 bases not matched to a gene. The CDR3 has 14 residues. Germline V gene data show CDR1 as LGHDT and CDR2 as YNNKEL (reference sequence). CDR3 loop: CASSPTSGSYIQYF. The CDR3 region has the DNA TGTGCCAGCAGCCCAACTAGCGGGAGCTACATTCAGTACTTC.

The chain has TRBV19 and TRBJ2-2; 9 bases are a match to TRBD1. V was pared by 8 bases and J by 5 bases, with 6 bases of the junction left unmatched. CDR3 length: 14 amino acids. CDR1 is LNHDA and CDR2 is SQIVND in the germline V gene (reference sequence). The CDR3 protein is CASARDRETGELFF. The DNA of the CDR3 is TGTGCCAGTGCCCGGGACAGGGAAACCGGGGAGCTGTTTTTT. The whole variable domain, filled in from reference TRBV19 and TRBJ2-2, reads DGGITQSPKYLFRKEGQNVTLSCEQNLNHDAMYWYRQDPGQGLRLIYYSQIVNDFQKGDIAEGYSVSREKKESFPLTVTSAQKNPTAFYLCASARDRETGELFFGEGSRLTVL.

This clone was observed once. The chain has TRBV3-1 (or the pseudogene TRBV3-2) and TRBJ1-5; D is undetermined. Trimming shortened V by 4 bases and J by 5 bases, and 21 bases separated the two germline ends. Germline lookup yields CDR1 LGHDT and CDR2 YNNKEL (reference sequence). There are 17 residues in the CDR3. DNA of the CDR3: TGTGCCAGCAGCCCGGCGAGTCCCATTTTTGATCATCAGCCCCAGCATTTT. Translation gives CASSPASPIFDHQPQHF.

This chain links TRBV7-9 with TRBJ2-3, with D tentatively TRBD2 (6 bases). The CDR3 is made up of 14 amino acids. In germline, CDR1 is SEHNR, CDR2 FQNEAQ (reference sequence). Trimming removed 4 bases from V and 2 bases from J, with 10 bases in between. CDR3 nucleotides: TGTGCCAGCAGCTCGGGACTCTCCACAGATACGCAGTATTTT. Translated, it gives CASSSGLSTDTQYF.

The CDR3 nucleotides read TGTGCCAGCAGCGTAGTGGACAGGGGCCGGGAGCAGTACTTC. Encoded protein: CASSVVDRGREQYF. The V gene is TRBV9, the J gene TRBJ2-7, with 9 nucleotides matching TRBD1. This CDR3 has 14 amino acids. Trimming removed 0 bases from V and 7 bases from J; junction bases left unmatched: 5. The germline gives CDR1 SGDLS, CDR2 YYNGEE.

The CDR3 nucleotides read TGTGCCAGCAGCTTAGGTCTAGCGGGAGGGGCCAATGAGCAGTTCTTC. This sequence encodes CASSLGLAGGANEQFF. The rearrangement links TRBV7-9 to TRBJ2-1, with 12 bases identical to TRBD2. Germline V gene data show CDR1 as SEHNR and CDR2 as FQNEAQ (reference sequence). The CDR3 is 16 residues long. The junction had 4 bases not matched to a gene; V was cut back by 1 base and J by 6 bases.

V usage is TRBV6-5 and J usage is TRBJ2-7; D might be TRBD1 (6 bases). V shed 6 bases and J shed 7 bases, with 22 bases lying between them. Germline loops: CDR1 MNHEY, CDR2 SVGAGI. This CDR3 region has 15 residues. CDR3 region: CASRNLGGPVREQYF. CDR3 sequence (DNA): TGTGCCAGCAGAAACCTAGGGGGACCCGTGAGGGAGCAGTACTTC.

The CDR3 sequence: CASSQEGSGVSYNEQFF. CDR3 DNA: TGCGCCAGCAGCCAAGAAGGAAGCGGGGTCTCCTACAATGAGCAGTTCTTC. The V gene is TRBV4-1, the J gene TRBJ2-1, with TRBD2 identical over 7 bases. V was clipped by 0 bases and J by 0 bases; unmatched bases: 5. Per the germline V gene, CDR1 is MGHRA and CDR2 is YSYEKL. The CDR3 sequence is 17 residues long.

The DNA for the CDR3 is TGTGCCTGGGAGTCAGGACTAGCGGGAGGGCTGGCAGATACGCAGTATTTT. Translated: CAWESGLAGGLADTQYF. The J gene is TRBJ2-3, the V gene TRBV30, with 15 bases matching TRBD2. This CDR3 spans 17 amino acids. Germline loops: CDR1 GTSNPN, CDR2 SVGIG (reference sequence). The junction had 10 bases not matched to a gene; V was cut back by 5 bases and J by 4 bases.

The rearrangement links TRBV7-9 to TRBJ2-6; weak D call: TRBD1 (5 bases). Per germline, CDR1 SEHNR and CDR2 FQNEAQ (reference sequence). The CDR3 spans 17 residues. V was shortened by 1 base and J by 2 bases, with 12 bases between the two germline ends. This chain's CDR3 is CASSLGTIRTGANVLTF. CDR3 coding DNA: TGTGCCAGCAGCTTAGGGACAATCCGTACTGGGGCCAACGTCCTGACTTTC.

The chain carries TRBV3-1 (or the pseudogene TRBV3-2) and TRBJ1-1; D remains ambiguous. V was clipped by 1 base and J by 10 bases, with 10 bases between them. This CDR3 region has 12 residues. Per germline, CDR1 LGHDT and CDR2 YNNKEL (reference sequence). Written as DNA, the CDR3 is TGTGCCAGCAGCCAAGCTGAGGAGGGAGCTTTCTTT. Residues: CASSQAEEGAFF.

The chain carries TRBV6-1 and TRBJ1-2; D unresolved. The germline V gene has CDR1 MNHNS and CDR2 SASEGT. There are 14 residues in the CDR3. Trimming removed 0 bases from V and 4 bases from J, with 9 bases in between. CDR3 in amino acids: CASSEAGSFYGYTF. CDR3 sequence (DNA): TGTGCCAGCAGTGAAGCGGGCAGTTTCTATGGCTACACCTTC.

The V gene is TRBV7-9, the J gene TRBJ2-1, with 8 bases matching TRBD1. Germline lookup yields CDR1 SEHNR and CDR2 FQNEAQ (reference sequence). This CDR3 is 15 amino acids long. V lost 4 bases, J lost 6 bases, and 8 bases stayed unmatched. CDR3 region: CASSSPAGGSNEQFF. The CDR3, as DNA: TGTGCCAGCAGCTCCCCCGCAGGGGGCTCCAATGAGCAGTTCTTC.

This clone was seen only once. The rearrangement uses TRBV18 and TRBJ2-5; D is ambiguous. The CDR3 runs to 13 residues. Trimming left V 6 bases short and J 5 bases short, with 13 bases between. Per germline, CDR1 KGHSH and CDR2 LQKENI. CDR3 bases: TGTGCCAGCTCCCCTCGACTGGGCGAGACCCAGTACTTC. This sequence encodes CASSPRLGETQYF. Variable domain in full (rest from reference TRBV18 and TRBJ2-5): NAGVMQNPRHLVRRRGQEARLRCSPMKGHSHVYWYRQLPEEGLKFMVYLQKENIIDESGMPKERFSAEFPKEGPSILRIQQVVRGDSAAYFCASSPRLGETQYFGPGTRLLVL.

The table lists this clone with a few counts. The chain carries TRBV28 and TRBJ1-1; TRBD1 agrees at 10 bases. In germline, CDR1 is MDHEN, CDR2 SYDVKM. The CDR3 length is 14 residues. V trimming: 6 bases; J trimming: 8 bases; junction bases outside the gene matches: 9. The CDR3 DNA reads TGTGCCAGCAGCCAGACAGGGGGCCTTCGGGAAGCTTTCTTT. Encoded protein: CASSQTGGLREAFF.

The genes are TRBV5-1 and TRBJ2-3, with 9 bases that match TRBD1. The CDR3 length is 15 residues. The V gene's germline CDR1 is SGHRS and CDR2 YFSETQ. V dropped 5 bases and J dropped 6; count of bases not matched to a gene: 10. The CDR3 bases are TGCGCCAGCAGGGAGGGACAGGGAGGTCCGGATACGCAGTATTTT. Amino acids: CASREGQGGPDTQYF.

The V gene is TRBV2, the J gene TRBJ2-1; 11 nucleotides align to TRBD2. This CDR3 spans 16 amino acids. Germline CDR1 SNHLY, CDR2 FYNNEI. V shed 6 bases and J 6 bases; nucleotides not matched to a gene: 10. The CDR3 region is CASSPPGLAGANEQFF. CDR3 in DNA: TGTGCCAGCAGCCCCCCTGGACTAGCGGGCGCCAATGAGCAGTTCTTC.

This sequence joins TRBV4-2 and TRBJ2-3; no reliable D call. Deletions cut 1 base from V and 2 bases from J, with 13 bases between. CDR1 LGHNA and CDR2 YNFKEQ come from the germline V gene. The CDR3 is 16 amino acids. CDR3 region: CASSQGAEAPTDTQYF. Written as DNA, the CDR3 is TGTGCCAGCAGCCAAGGTGCAGAAGCTCCCACAGATACGCAGTATTTT.

The rearrangement uses TRBV28 and TRBJ2-2; D unclear. V lost 5 bases and J lost 0, with 4 bases in between. Per the germline V gene, CDR1 is MDHEN and CDR2 is SYDVKM. This CDR3 spans 13 amino acids. CDR3 residues: CASSPPNTGELFF. CDR3 DNA sequence: TGTGCCAGCAGTCCCCCGAACACCGGGGAGCTGTTTTTT.

The genes are TRBV5-1 and TRBJ2-2, with TRBD1 as a possible D gene (6 bases). The CDR3 spans 14 residues. V dropped 3 bases and J dropped 1 base, with 7 bases sitting between them. Germline V lookup: CDR1 SGHRS, CDR2 YFSETQ. The CDR3 DNA reads TGCGCCAGCAGCTCACAGGGGAACACCGGGGAGCTGTTTTTT. Residues: CASSSQGNTGELFF.

The chain combines TRBV27 with TRBJ2-1; either TRBD1 or TRBD2 may fit D (5 bases each). This CDR3 region has 15 residues. Germline V lookup: CDR1 MNHEY, CDR2 SMNVEV (reference sequence). Deletions cut 7 bases from V and 8 bases from J, with 21 bases between. The CDR3 coding sequence is TGTGCCAGCACCCCGAGCCGGGGCCCTCCCCATGAGCAGTTCTTC. Residues: CASTPSRGPPHEQFF.